This T cell receptor (beta chain) came from a study of blood T cell repertoires in COVID-19. Study summary: Samples of COVID-19 (acute and convalescent) were obtained from the United States, Italy and Spain.

Using immunoSEQ multiplex PCR, the repertoire was profiled, and TCRdb retains in-frame clones only, with some absent. The sample lists some 66,000 clones, 90% occurring once. Germline V gene sequence: CDR1 SGHDN, CDR2 FVKESK. This CDR3 has 16 residues. Losses at the gene ends were 0 bases for V and 3 bases for J; bases not matched to a gene: 5. The chain recombines TRBV14 with TRBJ2-7, with TRBD1 matching 10 bases. This receptor was identified in a human donor with active COVID-19. The donor label of this sample is uncertain. The sample was peripheral blood. CDR3 bases: TGTGCCAGCAGCCAAGATGACAGGGGGCTATTCTACGAGCAGTACTTC. Its protein product is CASSQDDRGLFYEQYF.